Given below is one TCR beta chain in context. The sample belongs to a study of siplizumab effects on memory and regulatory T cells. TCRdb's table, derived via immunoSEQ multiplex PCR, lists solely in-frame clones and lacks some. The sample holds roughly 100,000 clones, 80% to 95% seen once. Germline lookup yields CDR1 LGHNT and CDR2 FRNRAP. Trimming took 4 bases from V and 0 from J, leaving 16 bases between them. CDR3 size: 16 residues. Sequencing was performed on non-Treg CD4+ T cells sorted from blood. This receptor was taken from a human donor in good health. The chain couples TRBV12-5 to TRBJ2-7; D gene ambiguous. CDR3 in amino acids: CASGSPRAASSYEQYF. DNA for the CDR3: TGTGCTAGTGGTTCCCCCCGGGCGGCAAGCTCCTACGAGCAGTACTTC.